The TCR beta chain described here comes from a study of blood T cell repertoires in COVID-19. Profiling relied on immunoSEQ multiplex PCR, and the TCRdb table lists in-frame clones only, not all of them. In the table there are roughly 140,000 clones, 80% to 90% of which are singletons. The CDR3 is 16 amino acids. With 1 base clipped from V and 8 bases from J, the junction kept 13 bases outside the gene matches. Germline V gene lookup returns CDR1 LGHNT and CDR2 FRNRAP. V and J are TRBV12-5 and TRBJ1-2, with 7 bases matching TRBD1. This receptor was obtained from an older woman with COVID-19, enrolled during active disease. The sequenced sample consisted of peripheral blood. CDR3 protein: CASGLDLGRGRRGYTF. The DNA of the CDR3 is TGTGCTAGTGGTTTGGATCTCGGTAGGGGGCGTCGGGGCTACACCTTC. Combining the CDR3 with reference TRBV12-5 and TRBJ1-2 gives the whole variable domain DARVTQTPRHKVTEMGQEVTMRCQPILGHNTVFWYRQTMMQGLELLAYFRNRAPLDDSGMPKDRFSAEMPDATLATLKIQPSEPRDSAVYFCASGLDLGRGRRGYTFGSGTRLTVV.